The source of this T cell receptor (beta chain) is a study of T-cell memory formation after mild COVID-19 (dated by TCRdb to 2020 to 2022). With regard to the full study: TCR sequence clusters from the two donors were largely donor specific. In a couple of donors, T-cell clones that expanded and contracted after mild COVID-19 were tracked by sequencing TCRalpha and TCRbeta repertoires over time. Two young, previously healthy adult volunteers made up the cohort, one male and one female. General study outcomes and caveats: Only two mild cases were covered in the study, and larger cohorts including severe cases with pre-infection samples were considered necessary. From day 15 to 85, contracting clones showed balanced CD4/CD8 phenotypes, whereas a second wave of clones that expanded from day 15 to 37 leaned towards CD4+. Some responding clones were found in pre-infection memory, which suggests that pre-existing cross-reactive memory T cells took part in the SARS-CoV-2 response. SARS-CoV-2 specificity of the second-wave clones peaking on day 37 was not confirmed. Contracting CD4+ clones were located mainly in the CM and EM memory subsets, whereas CD8+ clones were found to be enriched in EMRA.

Reads for this sample came from an Illumina NovaSeq 6000. Using 5'RACE with constant-segment primers, TCRalpha and TCRbeta cDNA libraries were constructed, with sample barcodes and unique molecular identifiers added in the process. RNA was extracted from every sample with Trizol reagent. The libraries were amplified in two PCR steps, and the second step added a second sample barcode and Illumina TruSeq adapters. Libraries were sequenced on an Illumina NovaSeq with 2 x 150 bp paired-end reads. As for the authors' bioinformatics: The reads were demultiplexed and collapsed into UMI-guided consensus sequences using migec v1.2.7. Using mixcr v2.1.11, UMI consensuses were aligned to TRA and TRB V and J templates and then assembled into clonotypes. A clonotype was counted as expanded or contracted only if both edgeR and NoisET called the change significant, with noise models trained on biological replicates. For edgeR calls, a false discovery rate-adjusted p below 0.01 and a log2 fold-change threshold of 1 were applied. As an exploratory analysis of dynamics, max-normalized trajectories of the 1000 most abundant clonotypes were examined with PCA combined with hierarchical clustering. Separately sequenced CD4+ and CD8+ repertoires were used to assign a CD4 or CD8 phenotype to each responding clone. TCRdb reprocessing: public reads trimmed at Q25 with fastp, clones called with MiXCR, in-frame beta chains kept. Identical CDR3 proteins give one entry, which carries the most common genes and DNA. Here the V and J calls rest on TCRdb's processing, not on the authors' analysis. The sample table shows some 440,000 distinct CDR3 sequences, and about 23% are seen once. The ten top clones hold around 13% of the sample.

For this clonotype: Its antigen remains unidentified. There are no base qualities to consult, and no much larger clone falls within one base.

Ficoll-Paque density gradient centrifugation was the method used to isolate PBMCs. Sequencing used PBMCs or a T cell subset sorted from them (not recorded which). The TCR was taken from an adult woman who had mild COVID-19 (a few samples of this study predate the infection). The sample titles of this study are shuffled in the database, so cell type and time point are left out; the donor was told from shared clones.

The CDR3 has the sequence CASSLRDSVANQPQHF. The DNA reads as follows: TGTGCCAGCAGCTTACGGGATTCTGTAGCCAATCAGCCCCAGCATTTT. The chain employs TRBV7-8 and TRBJ1-5; the D gene remains uncertain. As encoded in the germline V gene, CDR1 is SGHVS while CDR2 is FQNEAQ. The CDR3 holds 16 amino acids from the cysteine to the phenylalanine. The CDR3 DNA has 48 bases and is translated from base 1. V is clipped by 2 bases and J by 3 bases, and the sequence between their germline boundaries is 14 bases long. When the CDR3 is completed using the reference TRBV7-8 and TRBJ1-5 genes on either side, the full variable domain is GAGVSQSPRYKVAKRGQDVALRCDPISGHVSLFWYQQALGQGPEFLTYFQNEAQLDKSGLPSDRFFAERPEGSVSTLKIQRTQQEDSAVYLCASSLRDSVANQPQHFGDGTRLSIL.